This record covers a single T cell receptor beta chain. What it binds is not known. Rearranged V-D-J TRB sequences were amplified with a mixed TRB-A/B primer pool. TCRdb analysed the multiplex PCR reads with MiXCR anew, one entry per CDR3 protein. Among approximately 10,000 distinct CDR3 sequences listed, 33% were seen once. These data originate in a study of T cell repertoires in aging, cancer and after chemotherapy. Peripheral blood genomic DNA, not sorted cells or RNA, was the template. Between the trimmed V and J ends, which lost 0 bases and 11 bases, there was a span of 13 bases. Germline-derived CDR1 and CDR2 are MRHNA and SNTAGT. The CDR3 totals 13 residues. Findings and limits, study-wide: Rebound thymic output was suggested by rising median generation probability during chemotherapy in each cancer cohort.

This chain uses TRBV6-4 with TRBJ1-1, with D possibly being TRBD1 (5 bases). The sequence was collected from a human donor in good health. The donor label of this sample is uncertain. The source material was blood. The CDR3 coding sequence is TGTGCCAGCAGTGACTCGATTGGGGGACGTGCTTTCTTT. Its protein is CASSDSIGGRAFF.